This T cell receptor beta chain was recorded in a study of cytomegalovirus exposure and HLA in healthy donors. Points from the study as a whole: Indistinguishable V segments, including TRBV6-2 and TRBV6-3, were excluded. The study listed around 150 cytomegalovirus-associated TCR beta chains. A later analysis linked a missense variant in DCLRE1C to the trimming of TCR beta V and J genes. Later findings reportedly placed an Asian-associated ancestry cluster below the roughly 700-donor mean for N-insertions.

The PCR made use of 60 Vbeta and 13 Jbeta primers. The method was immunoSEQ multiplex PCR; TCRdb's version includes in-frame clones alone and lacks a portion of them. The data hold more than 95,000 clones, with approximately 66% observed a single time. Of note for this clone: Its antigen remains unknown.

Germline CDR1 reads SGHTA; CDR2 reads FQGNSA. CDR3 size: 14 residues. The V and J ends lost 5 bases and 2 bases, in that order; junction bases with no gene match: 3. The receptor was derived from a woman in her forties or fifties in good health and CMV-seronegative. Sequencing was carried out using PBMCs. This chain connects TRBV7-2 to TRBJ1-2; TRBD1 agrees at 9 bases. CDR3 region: CASSVGQGNYGYTF. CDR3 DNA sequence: TGTGCCAGCAGCGTAGGACAGGGGAACTATGGCTACACCTTC.